This T cell receptor beta chain stems from a study of blood T cell repertoires in COVID-19. By share, this clone counts as medium-sized (0.01 to 0.1%). Other DNA sequences in the same sample also yield this CDR3. The trim removed 3 bases at V and 2 bases at J, leaving 10 bases unmatched. The CDR3 loop spans 17 amino acids. Germline CDR1 and CDR2: KGHDR and SFDVKD. Sequenced by immunoSEQ multiplex PCR; TCRdb stores in-frame clones only, minus some. Altogether about 45,000 clones are present, about four fifths being singletons, with the ten largest covering around 6%. Material for sequencing was peripheral blood. The chain links TRBV24-1 to TRBJ2-3; 7 bases align to TRBD1. This clonotype was obtained from a woman older than 75 with acute or convalescent COVID-19. The CDR3 spells CATSDPNRDRVTDTQYF. In nucleotides, the CDR3 is TGTGCCACCAGTGATCCCAACCGCGACAGGGTCACAGATACGCAGTATTTT.